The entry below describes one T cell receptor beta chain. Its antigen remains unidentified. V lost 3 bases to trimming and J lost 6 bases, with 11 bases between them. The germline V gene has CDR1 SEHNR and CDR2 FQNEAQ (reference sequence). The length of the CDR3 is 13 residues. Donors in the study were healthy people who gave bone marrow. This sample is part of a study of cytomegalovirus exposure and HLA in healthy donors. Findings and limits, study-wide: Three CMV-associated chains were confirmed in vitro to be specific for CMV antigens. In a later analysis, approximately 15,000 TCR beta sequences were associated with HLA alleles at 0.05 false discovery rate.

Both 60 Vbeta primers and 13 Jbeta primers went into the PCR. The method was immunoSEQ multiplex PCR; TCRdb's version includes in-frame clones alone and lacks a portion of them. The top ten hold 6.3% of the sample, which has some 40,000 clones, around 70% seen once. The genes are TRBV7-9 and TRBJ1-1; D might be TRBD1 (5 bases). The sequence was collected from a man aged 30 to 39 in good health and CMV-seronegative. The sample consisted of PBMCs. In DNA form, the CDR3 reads TGTGCCAGCAGCTTGCGGGGGGATCCTGAAGCTTTCTTT. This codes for CASSLRGDPEAFF.